Each of the 29 T cell receptor beta chains below was sequenced from the same sample in a study of blood T cell repertoires in COVID-19. Sequencing used immunoSEQ multiplex PCR; TCRdb keeps in-frame clones, though not all of them. The sample lists under 300,000 clones; roughly 84% were seen once. Sequencing was done on a sample of peripheral blood. The receptors stem from a woman in her forties who had recovered from COVID-19.

The chain recombines TRBV5-1 with TRBJ1-6; no firm D call. The germline V gene encodes CDR1 SGHRS and CDR2 YFSETQ. This CDR3 is built from 15 residues. V was trimmed by 5 bases and J by 7 bases, leaving 16 bases between them. In DNA form, the CDR3 reads TGCGCCAGCAGATGGGAGCGGGGTGGGAATTCACCCCTCCACTTT. As protein: CASRWERGGNSPLHF.

The rearrangement uses TRBV19 and TRBJ1-5; 10 nucleotides line up with TRBD1. The CDR3 has 15 amino acids. CDR1 is LNHDA, CDR2 SQIVND, per germline (reference sequence). Germline trimming cut 6 bases from V and 5 bases from J; bases unmatched to any gene: 7. CDR3 sequence: CASRTGQGVYQPQHF. The DNA for the CDR3 is TGTGCCAGTAGGACCGGACAGGGGGTATATCAGCCCCAGCATTTT.

The rearrangement links TRBV5-1 to TRBJ2-5; D may be TRBD2 (7 bases). This CDR3 spans 14 amino acids. Trimming pared 6 bases from V and 4 bases from J, leaving 16 bases between. From germline, CDR1 is SGHRS and CDR2 YFSETQ. CDR3: CASTRGAVLETQYF. Here the CDR3 DNA reads TGCGCCAGCACCCGGGGGGCAGTCCTAGAGACCCAGTACTTC.

The gene calls are TRBV7-8 and TRBJ2-1, with a possible D match to TRBD2 (7 bases). CDR1 and CDR2 from the germline V gene are SGHVS and FQNEAQ. The CDR3 totals 14 residues. Deletions cut 5 bases from V and 9 bases from J, with 17 bases between. This CDR3 is CASSAIGGLGEQFF. CDR3 DNA: TGTGCCAGCAGCGCTATCGGGGGGCTCGGTGAGCAGTTCTTC.

The chain recombines TRBV4-1 with TRBJ2-3, with D unclear. This CDR3 region has 15 residues. With 0 bases removed from V and 1 base from J, the gap between germline ends came to 8 bases. Germline V gene lookup returns CDR1 MGHRA and CDR2 YSYEKL. The CDR3 sequence: CASSQEFLGTDTQYF. CDR3 sequence (DNA): TGCGCCAGCAGCCAAGAATTCTTAGGCACAGATACGCAGTATTTT.

The chain carries TRBV6-5 and TRBJ1-2; 7 nucleotides match TRBD1. The germline CDR1 and CDR2 sequences are MNHEY and SVGAGI. CDR3 length equals 15 residues. V was clipped by 6 bases and J by 4 bases; unmatched bases: 11. The CDR3 reads CASRFQGGPTYGYTF. Here the CDR3 DNA reads TGTGCCAGCAGATTTCAAGGGGGCCCAACCTATGGCTACACCTTC.

This clone showed up just a few times. The rearrangement links TRBV27 to TRBJ2-7, with a tentative D call TRBD1 (6 bases). This CDR3 is 14 amino acids long. The V end was cut by 3 bases, the J end by 5 bases, with 14 bases between. Germline-derived CDR1 and CDR2 are MNHEY and SMNVEV (reference sequence). The chain's CDR3 is CASSFTGRGDEQYF. CDR3 coding DNA: TGTGCCAGCAGTTTTACAGGGAGAGGGGACGAGCAGTACTTC.

The chain joins TRBV7-9 to TRBJ1-1, with 8 bases lining up with TRBD1. The V and J ends lost 5 bases and 4 bases, in that order; junction bases with no gene match: 6. CDR3 length equals 14 residues. CDR1 is SEHNR and CDR2 is FQNEAQ in the germline V gene (reference sequence). The chain's CDR3 is CASSSQGASTEAFF. The CDR3 DNA reads TGTGCCAGCAGCAGCCAGGGGGCGAGCACTGAAGCTTTCTTT.

This chain joins TRBV5-6 and TRBJ1-5; 8 bases map to TRBD1. The ends lost 4 bases at V and 8 bases at J; junction bases unmatched: 11. The CDR3 totals 15 residues. In germline, CDR1 is SGHDT, CDR2 YYEEEE. CDR3 in DNA: TGTGCCAGCAGCCGGATGGACAGGGTCCCTGAGCCCCAGCATTTT. Residues: CASSRMDRVPEPQHF.

The chain couples TRBV5-1 to TRBJ2-3, with 8 bases aligning to TRBD2. The CDR3 covers 16 residues. V lost 4 bases to trimming and J lost 6 bases; unmatched junction nucleotides: 13. Germline lookup yields CDR1 SGHRS and CDR2 YFSETQ. The chain's CDR3 is CASSISPSGGTDTQYF. The CDR3 DNA reads as TGCGCCAGCAGCATCTCCCCCAGCGGGGGTACGGATACGCAGTATTTT.

This rearrangement joins TRBV18 to TRBJ2-7; 7 nucleotides match TRBD1. Germline CDR1 and CDR2: KGHSH and LQKENI. The V segment lost 3 bases and the J segment 3 bases; nucleotides outside the gene matches: 2. The CDR3 covers 13 residues. The CDR3 DNA reads TGTGCCAGCTCACCGGGACAGCTCTACGAGCAGTACTTC. Its translation is CASSPGQLYEQYF.

The gene calls are TRBV7-3 and TRBJ2-3; TRBD2 agrees at 7 bases. The J segment lost 6 bases and the V segment lost 5 bases, leaving 8 bases of the junction unmatched. The CDR3 totals 14 residues. Germline V gene sequence: CDR1 SGHTA, CDR2 FQGTGA. The CDR3 DNA reads as TGTGCCAGCAGCCTAAGCGGGATCTGGGATACGCAGTATTTT. Its translation: CASSLSGIWDTQYF.

This chain connects TRBV29-1 to TRBJ1-2; 9 bases are a match to TRBD1. The CDR3 has 14 residues. The junction had 11 bases not matched to a gene; V was cut back by 7 bases and J by 5 bases. Germline V lookup: CDR1 SQVTM, CDR2 ANQGSEA. Here the CDR3 DNA reads TGCAGCGCCTTAGACCAGGACAGGGGTTATGGCTACACCTTC. It is translated as CSALDQDRGYGYTF.

The chain employs TRBV6-5 and TRBJ2-1; possible D gene TRBD2, 5 bases. The germline V gene has CDR1 MNHEY and CDR2 SVGAGI. The V and J ends lost 3 bases and 4 bases respectively, with 16 bases between them. The CDR3 extends over 16 amino acids. The CDR3 DNA reads TGTGCCAGCAGTTATACCCCACTGGGGAGTTACAATGAGCAGTTCTTC. It specifies CASSYTPLGSYNEQFF.

As for this clone: An end of the junction does not agree with germline; a read error may underlie this. This chain connects TRBV9 to TRBJ1-1; 7 bases are shared with TRBD1. Germline V lookup: CDR1 SGDLS, CDR2 YYNGEE. There are 14 residues in the CDR3. CDR3 region: CASTVGGRNTEAFF. CDR3 in DNA: TGTGCCAGCACCGTAGGGGGCAGGAACACTGAAGCTTTCTTT.

This clone was found once. CDR3 DNA sequence: TGTGCCAGCAGCTTAGTTGGGGGCCTAGGTACCGGGGAGCTGTTTTTT. This encodes CASSLVGGLGTGELFF. The V and J genes are TRBV7-2 and TRBJ2-2; weak D call: TRBD1 (6 bases). The CDR3 loop spans 16 amino acids. V was clipped by 1 base and J by 5 bases, with 14 bases between them. From germline, CDR1 is SGHTA and CDR2 FQGNSA.

The V call is TRBV4-2, the J call TRBJ2-7; tentative D call: TRBD2 (6 bases). The CDR3 totals 16 residues. Germline V gene lookup returns CDR1 LGHNA and CDR2 YNFKEQ. V lost 1 base to trimming and J lost 4 bases, with 17 bases between them. The CDR3 nucleotides read TGTGCCAGCAGCCAAGCTGTCGGGGGTACCTTATACGAGCAGTACTTC. It specifies CASSQAVGGTLYEQYF.

The chain is built from TRBV5-1 and TRBJ1-2, with 10 positions matching TRBD1. The CDR3 runs to 13 residues. V was clipped by 4 bases and J by 6 bases; unmatched bases: 3. The V gene's germline CDR1 is SGHRS and CDR2 YFSETQ. The DNA for the CDR3 is TGCGCCAGCAGCCCTGGGACAGGGGATGGCTACACCTTC. As protein: CASSPGTGDGYTF.

Details on this clone: Other DNA sequences in the sample encode the same CDR3. The chain carries TRBV27 and TRBJ1-5; D is possibly TRBD1 (5 bases). Trimming shortened V by 2 bases and J by 4 bases, and 6 bases separated the two germline ends. The CDR3 is made up of 13 amino acids. The germline V gene has CDR1 MNHEY and CDR2 SMNVEV (reference sequence). The chain's CDR3 is CASSLRQNQPQHF. The CDR3 nucleotides are TGTGCCAGCAGTTTAAGACAGAATCAGCCCCAGCATTTT.

Concerning this clone itself: The same CDR3 arises from other DNA sequences in this sample as well. The chain links TRBV29-1 to TRBJ1-1; D is unclear. Trimming removed 7 bases at V and 0 bases at J, with 3 bases between. CDR3 length equals 10 residues. The germline gives CDR1 SQVTM, CDR2 ANQGSEA. The CDR3 DNA reads as TGCAGCGGCGTGAACACTGAAGCTTTCTTT. Protein sequence: CSGVNTEAFF.

V gene TRBV5-6 combines with J gene TRBJ1-5; D remains ambiguous. Germline CDR1 is SGHDT and CDR2 is YYEEEE. Trimming pared 1 base from V and 6 bases from J, leaving 8 bases between. The CDR3 runs 13 residues. The CDR3 bases are TGTGCCAGCAGCTTGAATACGGGTCAGCCCCAGCATTTT. This encodes CASSLNTGQPQHF.

The V gene is TRBV18, the J gene TRBJ2-1; D may be TRBD2 (6 bases). Trimming stripped 6 bases from V and 0 bases from J, with 15 bases between. Germline CDR1 is KGHSH and CDR2 is LQKENI. This CDR3 comprises 16 residues. CDR3 nucleotide sequence: TGTGCCAGCTCGAAGGGAGGAGGAGTCTCCTACAATGAGCAGTTCTTC. Its translation is CASSKGGGVSYNEQFF. The full variable domain, completed using reference TRBV18 and TRBJ2-1, is NAGVMQNPRHLVRRRGQEARLRCSPMKGHSHVYWYRQLPEEGLKFMVYLQKENIIDESGMPKERFSAEFPKEGPSILRIQQVVRGDSAAYFCASSKGGGVSYNEQFFGPGTRLTVL.

V gene TRBV11-2 combines with J gene TRBJ2-7, with 9 bases that match TRBD1. The V gene end was trimmed by 5 bases and the J gene end by 2 bases; junction bases not matched to a gene: 7. CDR1 SGHAT and CDR2 FQNNGV come from the germline V gene. This CDR3 comprises 15 residues. CDR3 nucleotide sequence: TGTGCCAGCAGCCCAGGGACAGGGAATCCCTACGAGCAGTACTTC. Translating it yields CASSPGTGNPYEQYF.

The genes are TRBV5-1 and TRBJ2-1; TRBD2 aligns across 8 bases. CDR3 length: 16 amino acids. Trimming at V came to 4 bases and at J to 8 bases, leaving 14 bases not matched to a gene. The germline V gene encodes CDR1 SGHRS and CDR2 YFSETQ. DNA for the CDR3: TGCGCCAGCAGCCAAGAGACTAGCGCCCTAGGGTATGAGCAGTTCTTC. It is translated as CASSQETSALGYEQFF.

J is TRBJ2-3 and V is TRBV30; TRBD1 agrees at 8 bases. The CDR3 loop spans 13 amino acids. V lost 5 bases and J lost 1; bases outside the gene matches: 2. Germline V gene data show CDR1 as GTSNPN and CDR2 as SVGIG (reference sequence). The CDR3 loop is CAWGTGGTDTQYF. The CDR3 nucleotides are TGTGCCTGGGGGACAGGAGGCACAGATACGCAGTATTTT. Looking up the rest from reference TRBV30 and TRBJ2-3 gives the full variable domain: SQTIHQWPATLVQPVGSPLSLECTVEGTSNPNLYWYRQAAGRGLQLLFYSVGIGQISSEVPQNLSASRPQDRQFILSSKKLLLSDSGFYLCAWGTGGTDTQYFGPGTRLTVL.

The rearrangement uses TRBV4-2 and TRBJ2-2; the D is unclear. Trimming removed 6 bases at V and 6 bases at J, with 11 bases between. Germline CDR1 is LGHNA and CDR2 is YNFKEQ. The CDR3 has 13 residues. CDR3 residues: CASRSFRAGELFF. The CDR3 region has the DNA TGTGCCAGCAGGAGCTTTCGGGCCGGGGAGCTGTTTTTT.

The V and J genes are TRBV5-1 and TRBJ2-3; 9 nucleotides line up with TRBD1. The junction had 12 bases not matched to a gene; V was cut back by 1 base and J by 3 bases. The CDR3 length is 18 residues. Per the germline V gene, CDR1 is SGHRS and CDR2 is YFSETQ. CDR3 bases: TGCGCCAGCAGCTTGAGTGGGGTAGGACAGGGGATAACAGATACGCAGTATTTT. This gives the protein CASSLSGVGQGITDTQYF.

The rearrangement links TRBV7-9 to TRBJ2-2; D perhaps matches TRBD1 (6 bases). There are 15 residues in the CDR3. CDR1 SEHNR and CDR2 FQNEAQ come from the germline V gene (reference sequence). The germline V and J ends were trimmed by 4 bases and 7 bases, with 16 bases remaining between them. This CDR3 is CASSYQQGLGGELFF. The DNA for the CDR3 is TGTGCCAGCAGCTACCAACAGGGCCTGGGCGGGGAGCTGTTTTTT.

J is TRBJ1-4 and V is TRBV27; D is undetermined. In germline, CDR1 is MNHEY, CDR2 SMNVEV (reference sequence). The V gene lost 6 bases and the J gene lost 9 bases, with 17 bases spanning the gap. This CDR3 has 14 amino acids. CDR3 amino acids: CASRDHGLGKKLFF. CDR3 bases: TGTGCCAGCAGAGACCACGGGTTGGGTAAAAAACTGTTTTTT.